This TCR beta chain was documented in a study of T cell repertoires in cytomegalovirus infection. About the study: It was recently identified HLA-C-restricted and well-studied HLA-B-restricted CMV epitopes that the study used.

This clonotype was seen a few times. The antigen is undetermined. Deletions cut 4 bases from V and 3 bases from J, with 10 bases between. This CDR3 is 13 amino acids long. Germline CDR1 SGHRS, CDR2 YFSETQ. TCRdb ran MiXCR on the reads and lists one entry per CDR3 protein. There are some 940,000 distinct CDR3 sequences in the sample; around 32% occur only once, and around an eighth lies in the top ten. This TCR was recovered from a human donor in good health (CMV status not recorded). Some clones in this sample may be carry-over from other donors' samples. The rearrangement joins TRBV5-1 to TRBJ1-1; no definite D call. Source: cultured CD8+ T cells from PBMCs, taken from culture after CMV antigen stimulation. The CDR3 sequence is CASSNDYHTEAFF. CDR3 coding DNA: TGCGCCAGCAGCAATGACTACCACACTGAAGCTTTCTTT.